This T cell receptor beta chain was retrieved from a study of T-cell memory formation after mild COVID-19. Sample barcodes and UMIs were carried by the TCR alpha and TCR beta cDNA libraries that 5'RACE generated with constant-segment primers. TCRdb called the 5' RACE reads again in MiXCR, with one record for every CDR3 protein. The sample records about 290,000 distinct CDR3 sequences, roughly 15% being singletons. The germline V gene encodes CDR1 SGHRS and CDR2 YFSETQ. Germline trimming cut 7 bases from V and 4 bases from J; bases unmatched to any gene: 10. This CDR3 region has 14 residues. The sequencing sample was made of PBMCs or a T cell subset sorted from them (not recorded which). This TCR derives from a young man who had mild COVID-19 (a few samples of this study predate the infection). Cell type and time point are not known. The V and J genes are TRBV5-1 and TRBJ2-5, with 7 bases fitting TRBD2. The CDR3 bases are TGCGCCAGCGTTTCGAGAACGGGGGGAGAGACCCAGTACTTC. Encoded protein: CASVSRTGGETQYF.